The present T cell receptor (beta chain) was sequenced within a study of Ad26.COV2.S vaccination and SARS-CoV-2 variants. General study findings and limits: Using TCR breadth and depth analyses may have led to underestimated total T cell responses. Participants in the vaccine arm had higher spike-specific TCR breadth; placebo recipients had lower.

Treatment defined: some 20 received Ad26.COV2.S at low or high dose, single or two shots; 5 received placebo; per-sample allocation not given. Day 63 following the first vaccine or placebo injection was when the samples were taken. SARS-CoV-2 spike from the Wuhan strain was encoded by the vaccine, an Ad26 vector. The CDR3 extends over 14 amino acids. CDR1 and CDR2 from the germline V gene are SGHRS and YFSETQ. Deletions cut 0 bases from V and 6 bases from J, with 11 bases between. Concerning this clone: No antigen is known for it.

Using immunoSEQ multiplex PCR, the repertoire was profiled, and TCRdb retains in-frame clones only, with some absent. Found here are hundreds of thousands of clones, 80% to 90% of them singletons; the top ten hold over 1.3%. J is TRBJ2-3 and V is TRBV5-1; a possible D gene is TRBD1 (5 bases). The starting material was peripheral blood, obtained in a trial of Ad26.COV2.S vaccine versus placebo. This clonotype was obtained from a person between 18 and 65 years old who received the Ad26.COV2.S COVID-19 vaccine or a placebo. CDR3 bases: TGCGCCAGCAGCTTGGGCACACAGGATGATACGCAGTATTTT. Residues: CASSLGTQDDTQYF.